This passage covers 5 T cell receptor beta chains from one sample sequenced in a study of T cell changes during pregnancy in multiple sclerosis. Repertoires were generated with immunoSEQ multiplex PCR, while TCRdb's copy carries only in-frame clones and drops some. Of 55,000 to 65,000 clones listed, 93% were seen once; the top ten hold over 2.5%. The material was CD8+ T cells from peripheral blood mononuclear cells, obtained in the third trimester of pregnancy. These TCRs come from a female donor with multiple sclerosis, enrolled in a pregnancy study.

The genes are TRBV14 and TRBJ1-1; the D is unclear. This CDR3 spans 15 amino acids. V was clipped by 3 bases and J by 0 bases, with 11 bases between them. The germline V gene has CDR1 SGHDN and CDR2 FVKESK. Written as DNA, the CDR3 is TGTGCCAGCAGCCAGCCAAGCCTCATGAACACTGAAGCTTTCTTT. Translation gives CASSQPSLMNTEAFF.

The chain couples TRBV6-1 to TRBJ2-7; D is uncertain. CDR1 and CDR2 from the germline V gene are MNHNS and SASEGT. Trimming removed 7 bases from V and 1 base from J, with 11 bases in between. The CDR3 is made up of 13 amino acids. As DNA, the CDR3 is TGTGCCAGCATTGGCTCTCAATCCTACGAGCAGTACTTC. Residues: CASIGSQSYEQYF.

This sequence joins TRBV10-3 and TRBJ2-7; D remains ambiguous. Deletions cut 0 bases from V and 0 bases from J, with 9 bases between. The germline V gene encodes CDR1 ENHRY and CDR2 SYGVKD. The CDR3 covers 15 residues. This chain's CDR3 is CAISESEPHSYEQYF. The CDR3 coding sequence is TGTGCCATCAGTGAGTCGGAGCCTCACTCCTACGAGCAGTACTTC.

CDR3 nucleotide sequence: TGCGCCAGCAGTGACCGGGACAGGGGAACCAACGAGCAGTACTTC. Residues: CASSDRDRGTNEQYF. The chain links TRBV10-1 to TRBJ2-7, with 10 positions matching TRBD1. The CDR3 has 15 amino acids. The germline V gene encodes CDR1 WNHNN and CDR2 SYGVQD (reference sequence). Trimming removed 3 bases from V and 5 bases from J; junction bases left unmatched: 7.

The chain carries TRBV30 and TRBJ1-1, with D perhaps TRBD1 (6 bases). The CDR3 extends over 13 amino acids. Germline CDR1 reads GTSNPN; CDR2 reads SVGIG (reference sequence). Trimming removed 0 bases from V and 3 bases from J, with 8 bases in between. CDR3 DNA: TGTGCCTGGAGTGTACAGGGATACACTGAAGCTTTCTTT. It translates to CAWSVQGYTEAFF.